This T cell receptor (beta chain) comes out of a study of PD-L1 blockade in urothelial cancer. Turning to the study itself: Prior chemotherapy regimens per patient numbered 0 to 3. Blood yielded a median of approximately 140,000 T cells per sample.

Here immunoSEQ multiplex PCR was the method, and the copy in TCRdb shows in-frame clones only, minus some. The sample lists more than 20,000 clones, approximately 90% seen once, with roughly 3.2% in the top ten. The source material was PBMCs, sampled around atezolizumab (anti-PD-L1) treatment. The receptor was isolated from a man between 50 and 59 years old with urothelial cancer.

In DNA, the CDR3 is TGTGCCAGCAGCTTACTAGCGGGAGGGTTCAATGAGCAGTTCTTC. Translating gives CASSLLAGGFNEQFF. The V and J genes are TRBV7-2 and TRBJ2-1; 12 bases match TRBD2. This CDR3 contains 15 residues. V was clipped by 2 bases and J by 6 bases; unmatched bases: 2. In germline, CDR1 is SGHTA, CDR2 FQGNSA.